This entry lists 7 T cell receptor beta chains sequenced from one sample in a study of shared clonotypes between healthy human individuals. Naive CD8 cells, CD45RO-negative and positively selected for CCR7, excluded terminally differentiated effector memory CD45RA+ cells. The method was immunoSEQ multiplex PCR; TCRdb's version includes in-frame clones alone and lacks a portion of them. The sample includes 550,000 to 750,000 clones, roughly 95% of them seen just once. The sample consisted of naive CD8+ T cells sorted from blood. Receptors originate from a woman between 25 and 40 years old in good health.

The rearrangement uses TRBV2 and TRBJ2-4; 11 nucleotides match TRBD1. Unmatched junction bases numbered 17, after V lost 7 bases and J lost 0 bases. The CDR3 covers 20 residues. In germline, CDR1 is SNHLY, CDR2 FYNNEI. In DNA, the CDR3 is TGTGCCAGCATTCTCACAACCGGGACAGGGGGTATTCTAGCCAAAAACATTCAGTACTTC. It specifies CASILTTGTGGILAKNIQYF.

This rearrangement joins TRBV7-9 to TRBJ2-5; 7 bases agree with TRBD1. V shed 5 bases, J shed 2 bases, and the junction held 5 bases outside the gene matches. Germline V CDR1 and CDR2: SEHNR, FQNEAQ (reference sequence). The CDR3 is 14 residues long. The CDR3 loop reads CASSGTAKQETQYF. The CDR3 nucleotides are TGTGCCAGCAGCGGGACAGCCAAACAAGAGACCCAGTACTTC.

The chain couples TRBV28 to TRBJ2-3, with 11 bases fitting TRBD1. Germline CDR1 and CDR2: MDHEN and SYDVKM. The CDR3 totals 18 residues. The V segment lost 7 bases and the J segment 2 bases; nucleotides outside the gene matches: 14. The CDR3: CASTAGQGGTRITDTQYF. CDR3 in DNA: TGTGCCAGCACCGCGGGACAGGGGGGGACTAGGATCACAGATACGCAGTATTTT.

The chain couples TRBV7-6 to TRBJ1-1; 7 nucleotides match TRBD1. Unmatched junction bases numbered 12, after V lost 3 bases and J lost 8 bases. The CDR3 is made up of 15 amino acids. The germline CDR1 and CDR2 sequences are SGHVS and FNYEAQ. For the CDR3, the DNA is TGTGCCAGCAGCTTGACCAGAACGGAGACAGGGGAAGCTTTCTTT. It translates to CASSLTRTETGEAFF. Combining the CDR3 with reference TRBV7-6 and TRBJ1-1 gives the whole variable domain GAGVSQSPRYKVTKRGQDVALRCDPISGHVSLYWYRQALGQGPEFLTYFNYEAQQDKSGLPNDRFSAERPEGSISTLTIQRTEQRDSAMYRCASSLTRTETGEAFFGQGTRLTVV.

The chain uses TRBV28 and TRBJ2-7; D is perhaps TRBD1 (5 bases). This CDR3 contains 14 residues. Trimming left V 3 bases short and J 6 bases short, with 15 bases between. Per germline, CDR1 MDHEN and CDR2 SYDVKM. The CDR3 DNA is TGTGCCAGCAGTTTGGTCGAGAAAGGGGTCGAGCAGTACTTC. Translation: CASSLVEKGVEQYF.

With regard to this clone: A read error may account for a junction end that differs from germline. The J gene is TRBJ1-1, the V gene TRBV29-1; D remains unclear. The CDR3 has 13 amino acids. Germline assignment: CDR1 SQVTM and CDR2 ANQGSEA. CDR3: CSVDAKRASEAFF. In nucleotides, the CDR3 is TGCAGCGTTGACGCGAAGCGGGCTTCTGAGGCTTTCTTT.

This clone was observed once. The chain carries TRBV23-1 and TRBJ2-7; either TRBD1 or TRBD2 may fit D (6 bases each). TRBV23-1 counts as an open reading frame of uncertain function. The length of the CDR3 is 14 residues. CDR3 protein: CANRGDTPGHEQYF. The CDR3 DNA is TGCGCGAATCGCGGGGACACCCCAGGGCACGAGCAGTACTTC.